The T cell receptor beta chain under discussion was sequenced for a study of blood T cell repertoires in COVID-19. The CDR3 runs 16 residues. From germline, CDR1 is MNHEY and CDR2 SVGAGI. V lost 2 bases and J lost 1; bases outside the gene matches: 4. The Seattle patients joined while their infection was active and were tracked longitudinally afterward. Authors' data handling: Amplification from reference gene primers served as the basis for estimated nucleated cell counts. TCRdb keeps only in-frame clones here, not all; method: immunoSEQ multiplex PCR. The DNA was the basis for D and trimming; V, J and clone size are from that table. The sample yields a few hundred thousand clones, about 87% seen once.

The chain has TRBV6-5 and TRBJ2-2, with TRBD2 identical over 7 bases. This TCR was sampled from a woman aged 30 to 39 with COVID-19, enrolled during active disease. Input material: peripheral blood. For the CDR3, the DNA is TGTGCCAGCAGTTACGGGCGGGGGATGAACACCGGGGAGCTGTTTTTT. It yields the protein CASSYGRGMNTGELFF.